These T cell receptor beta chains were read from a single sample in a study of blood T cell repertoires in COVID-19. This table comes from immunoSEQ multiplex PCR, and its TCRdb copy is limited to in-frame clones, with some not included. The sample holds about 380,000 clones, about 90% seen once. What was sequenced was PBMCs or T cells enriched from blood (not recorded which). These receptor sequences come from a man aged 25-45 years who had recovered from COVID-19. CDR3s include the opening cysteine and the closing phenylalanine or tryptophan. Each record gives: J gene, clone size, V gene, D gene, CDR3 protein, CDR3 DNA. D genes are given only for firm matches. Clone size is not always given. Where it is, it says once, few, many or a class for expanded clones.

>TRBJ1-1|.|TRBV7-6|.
CASSLGNPGLNTEAFF
TGTGCCAGCAGCTTAGGCAACCCCGGGTTGAACACTGAAGCTTTCTTT
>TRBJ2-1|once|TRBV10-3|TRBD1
CAISGQGAPYNEQFF
TGTGCCATCAGCGGACAGGGGGCCCCCTACAATGAGCAGTTCTTC
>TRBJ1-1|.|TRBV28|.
CASTSNTEAFF
TGTGCCAGCACCTCGAACACTGAAGCTTTCTTT
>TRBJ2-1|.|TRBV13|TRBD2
CASSLGAREGEQFF
TGTGCCAGCAGCTTAGGGGCCAGGGAGGGTGAGCAGTTCTTC
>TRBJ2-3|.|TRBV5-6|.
CASSLLTDTQYF
TGTGCCAGCAGCTTACTCACAGATACGCAGTATTTT
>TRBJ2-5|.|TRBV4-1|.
CASSQDPNREETQYF
TGCGCCAGCAGCCAAGATCCGAACAGGGAAGAGACCCAGTACTTC
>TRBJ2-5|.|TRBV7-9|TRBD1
CASQDREETQYF
TGTGCCAGCCAGGACAGGGAAGAGACCCAGTACTTC
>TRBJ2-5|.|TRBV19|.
CASSITTYGRETQYF
TGTGCCAGTAGTATAACCACTTATGGGCGTGAGACCCAGTACTTC
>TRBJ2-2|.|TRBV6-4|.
CASSDSVGGRTGELFF
TGTGCCAGCAGTGACTCTGTCGGGGGGCGAACCGGGGAGCTGTTTTTT
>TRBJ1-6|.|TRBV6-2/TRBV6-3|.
CASSRAQGNSPLHF
TGTGCCAGCAGTCGAGCTCAGGGTAATTCACCCCTCCACTTT
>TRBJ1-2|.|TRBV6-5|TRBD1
CASSRPTGVGGYTF
TGTGCCAGCAGCCGCCCCACAGGGGTGGGGGGCTACACCTTC
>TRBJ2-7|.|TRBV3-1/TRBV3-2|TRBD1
CASSQDTGTDSYEQYF
TGTGCCAGCAGCCAAGATACCGGGACAGACTCCTACGAGCAGTACTTC
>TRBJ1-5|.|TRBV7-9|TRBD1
CASSPGGSNQPQHF
TGTGCCAGCAGCCCAGGGGGTAGCAATCAGCCCCAGCATTTT
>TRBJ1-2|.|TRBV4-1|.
CASSQAGTTYGYTF
TGCGCCAGCAGCCAAGCCGGGACAACCTATGGCTACACCTTC
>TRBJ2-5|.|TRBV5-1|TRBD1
CASSLVGQSQETQYF
TGCGCCAGCAGCTTGGTGGGACAGTCCCAAGAGACCCAGTACTTC
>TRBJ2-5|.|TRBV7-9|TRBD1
CASSLGQGLETQYF
TGTGCCAGCAGCTTAGGACAGGGGCTGGAGACCCAGTACTTC
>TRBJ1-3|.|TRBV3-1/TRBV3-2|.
CASSQTVISGNTIYF
TGTGCCAGCAGCCAAACGGTAATCTCTGGAAACACCATATATTTT
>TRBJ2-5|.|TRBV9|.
CASSVEAQGTETQYF
TGTGCCAGCAGCGTAGAGGCCCAGGGGACAGAGACCCAGTACTTC
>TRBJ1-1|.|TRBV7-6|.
CASSLGGLPGDTEAFF
TGTGCCAGCAGCTTAGGAGGGTTGCCAGGGGATACTGAAGCTTTCTTT
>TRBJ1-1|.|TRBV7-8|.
CASSPLGTANTEAFF
TGTGCCAGCAGCCCCCTCGGAACAGCGAACACTGAAGCTTTCTTT
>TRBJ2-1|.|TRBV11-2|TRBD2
CASSPSGGAQNEQFF
TGTGCCAGCAGCCCGAGCGGGGGGGCCCAAAATGAGCAGTTCTTC
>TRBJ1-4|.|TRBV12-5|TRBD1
CASGFQGQGAFLVTNEKLFF
TGTGCTAGTGGTTTTCAGGGACAGGGGGCGTTTCTCGTAACTAATGAAAAACTGTTTTTT
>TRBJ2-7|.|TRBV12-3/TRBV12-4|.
CASSSAYEQYF
TGTGCCAGCAGTTCCGCGTACGAGCAGTACTTC
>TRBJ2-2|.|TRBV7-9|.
CASSLEQGSRELFF
TGTGCCAGCAGCTTAGAGCAGGGTAGCCGGGAGCTGTTTTTT
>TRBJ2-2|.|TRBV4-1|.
CASSWRASSGTGELFF
TGCGCCAGCAGCTGGAGGGCCTCCTCCGGAACCGGGGAGCTGTTTTTT
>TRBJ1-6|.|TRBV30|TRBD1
CACEVPGQNNSPLHF
TGTGCCTGCGAAGTCCCGGGACAGAATAATTCACCCCTCCACTTT
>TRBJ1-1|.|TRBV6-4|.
CASSREPDTEAFF
TGTGCCAGCAGCCGGGAGCCGGACACTGAAGCTTTCTTT
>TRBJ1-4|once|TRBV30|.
CACMSRNEKLFF
TGTGCCTGCATGAGTCGTAATGAAAAACTGTTTTTT
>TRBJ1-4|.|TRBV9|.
CASSSQGEKLFF
TGTGCCAGCAGCTCCCAGGGGGAAAAACTGTTTTTT
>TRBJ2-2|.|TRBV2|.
CASRYYTGELFF
TGTGCCAGCAGGTATTACACCGGGGAGCTGTTTTTT
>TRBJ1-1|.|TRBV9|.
CASSVGGPEAFF
TGTGCCAGCAGCGTAGGGGGGCCTGAAGCTTTCTTT
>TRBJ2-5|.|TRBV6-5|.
CASSYRWTSQETQYF
TGTGCCAGCAGTTACCGGTGGACATCCCAAGAGACCCAGTACTTC
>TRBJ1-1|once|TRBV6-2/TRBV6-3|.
CASSYWRGEAFF
TGTGCCAGCAGTTACTGGAGGGGTGAAGCTTTCTTT
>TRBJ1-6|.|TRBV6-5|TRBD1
CASNRDRGSPLHF
TGTGCCAGCAACCGGGACAGGGGGTCACCCCTCCACTTT
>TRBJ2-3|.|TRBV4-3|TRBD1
CASSQGQGRTDTQYF
TGCGCCAGCAGCCAGGGACAGGGTCGAACAGATACGCAGTATTTT
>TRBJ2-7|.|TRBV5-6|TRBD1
CASSVTGFEQYF
TGTGCCAGCAGCGTGACAGGGTTCGAGCAGTACTTC
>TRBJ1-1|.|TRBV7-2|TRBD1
CASSQRQGNTEAFF
TGTGCCAGCAGCCAGAGACAGGGGAACACTGAAGCTTTCTTT
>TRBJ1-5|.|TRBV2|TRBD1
CASSDGQGNQPQHF
TGTGCCAGCAGTGACGGACAGGGGAATCAGCCCCAGCATTTT
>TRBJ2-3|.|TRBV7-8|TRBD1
CASSADRARADTQYF
TGTGCCAGCAGCGCCGACAGGGCGAGGGCAGATACGCAGTATTTT
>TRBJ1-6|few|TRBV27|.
CASTKKGETYSPLHF
TGTGCCAGCACCAAAAAGGGGGAGACCTATTCACCCCTCCACTTT